Below are 10 T cell receptor beta chains sequenced from a single sample in a study of blood T cell repertoires in COVID-19. Profiled with immunoSEQ multiplex PCR; TCRdb holds only in-frame clones, not every one. The sample lists about 120,000 clones, about nine tenths occurring once. Specimen: peripheral blood. The receptors originated from a human donor with active COVID-19. The donor label of this sample is uncertain.

The chain couples TRBV5-1 to TRBJ1-1, with D unclear. Trimming took off 2 bases at V and 2 bases at J, with 10 bases between the two ends. The CDR3 is 14 residues long. Germline assignment: CDR1 SGHRS and CDR2 YFSETQ. The CDR3, as DNA: TGCGCCAGCAGCTTATATCGGGGAAACACTGAAGCTTTCTTT. Protein sequence: CASSLYRGNTEAFF.

This chain uses TRBV6-5 with TRBJ1-1, with 7 bases matching TRBD1. The CDR3 sequence is 13 residues long. Trimming at V came to 2 bases and at J to 5 bases, leaving 2 bases not matched to a gene. The V gene's germline CDR1 is MNHEY and CDR2 SVGAGI. The CDR3 loop reads CASSYARGTEAFF. In nucleotides, the CDR3 is TGTGCCAGCAGTTACGCCAGGGGGACTGAAGCTTTCTTT.

The rearrangement uses TRBV3-1 (or the pseudogene TRBV3-2) and TRBJ2-5; 12 bases fit TRBD2. CDR1 is LGHDT, CDR2 YNNKEL, per germline (reference sequence). The CDR3 length is 18 residues. Trimming removed 1 base from V and 6 bases from J; junction bases left unmatched: 12. The CDR3 DNA sequence: TGTGCCAGCAGCCAAGTGGATCGACTAGCGGGGGTCCGACAGACCCAGTACTTC. Translating it yields CASSQVDRLAGVRQTQYF.

The chain is built from TRBV18 and TRBJ1-2, with 7 bases aligning to TRBD1. Trimming removed 3 bases from V and 0 bases from J; junction bases left unmatched: 1. The CDR3 totals 14 residues. Germline values: CDR1 KGHSH, CDR2 LQKENI. CDR3 residues: CASSPGQANYGYTF. Written as DNA, the CDR3 is TGTGCCAGCTCACCTGGACAGGCTAACTATGGCTACACCTTC.

The chain recombines TRBV10-3 with TRBJ2-7; a possible D gene is TRBD1 (6 bases). With 10 bases removed from V and 4 bases from J, the gap between germline ends came to 11 bases. The CDR3 is 11 residues long. Germline assignment: CDR1 ENHRY and CDR2 SYGVKD. In nucleotides, the CDR3 is TGTGCCACCGGCAGGGGTTACGAGCAGTACTTC. Amino acid sequence: CATGRGYEQYF.

The chain couples TRBV7-2 to TRBJ2-3; 9 bases agree with TRBD2. The CDR3 length is 20 residues. CDR1 and CDR2 (germline): SGHTA, FQGNSA. Losses at the gene ends were 0 bases for V and 5 bases for J; bases not matched to a gene: 18. For the CDR3, the DNA is TGTGCCAGCAGCTTAGCCTGGGGGCGGGGGGGCGTAGTATCAATAGATACGCAGTATTTT. Its protein product is CASSLAWGRGGVVSIDTQYF.

The chain joins TRBV9 to TRBJ1-2, with D possibly being TRBD1 (6 bases). Trimming left V 3 bases short and J 6 bases short, with 15 bases between. Germline V gene lookup returns CDR1 SGDLS and CDR2 YYNGEE. This CDR3 spans 14 amino acids. The CDR3 here is CASSGGHRVHGYTF. CDR3 DNA sequence: TGTGCCAGCAGCGGGGGCCACAGGGTGCATGGCTACACCTTC. The full variable domain, its missing parts supplied by reference TRBV9 and TRBJ1-2, is DSGVTQTPKHLITATGQRVTLRCSPRSGDLSVYWYQQSLDQGLQFLIQYYNGEERAKGNILERFSAQQFPDLHSELNLSSLELGDSALYFCASSGGHRVHGYTFGSGTRLTVV.

V is TRBV4-1 and J is TRBJ1-5; D not certain. The CDR3 is 12 amino acids. Germline CDR1 is MGHRA and CDR2 is YSYEKL. V lost 0 bases and J 9 bases, leaving 6 bases between the germline ends. CDR3 amino acids: CASSQDEGPQHF. The CDR3 DNA reads TGCGCCAGCAGCCAAGATGAGGGGCCCCAGCATTTT.

The chain joins TRBV11-2 to TRBJ1-2, with a weak D call TRBD1 (6 bases). Germline V gene sequence: CDR1 SGHAT, CDR2 FQNNGV. Trimming took off 0 bases at V and 4 bases at J, with 12 bases between the two ends. The CDR3 is 15 amino acids. The DNA for the CDR3 is TGTGCCAGCAGCTTAGATCCAGGGGTTGGCTATGGCTACACCTTC. Translation gives CASSLDPGVGYGYTF.

The chain links TRBV19 to TRBJ2-2, with a tentative D call TRBD1 (5 bases). The V end was cut by 4 bases, the J end by 1 base, with 22 bases between. Looked up from germline, CDR1 is LNHDA and CDR2 is SQIVND (reference sequence). This CDR3 region has 19 residues. The CDR3 nucleotides read TGTGCCAGTAGTAACCGACAGTGGGCCTCGCTCCTGAACACCGGGGAGCTGTTTTTT. It is translated as CASSNRQWASLLNTGELFF.